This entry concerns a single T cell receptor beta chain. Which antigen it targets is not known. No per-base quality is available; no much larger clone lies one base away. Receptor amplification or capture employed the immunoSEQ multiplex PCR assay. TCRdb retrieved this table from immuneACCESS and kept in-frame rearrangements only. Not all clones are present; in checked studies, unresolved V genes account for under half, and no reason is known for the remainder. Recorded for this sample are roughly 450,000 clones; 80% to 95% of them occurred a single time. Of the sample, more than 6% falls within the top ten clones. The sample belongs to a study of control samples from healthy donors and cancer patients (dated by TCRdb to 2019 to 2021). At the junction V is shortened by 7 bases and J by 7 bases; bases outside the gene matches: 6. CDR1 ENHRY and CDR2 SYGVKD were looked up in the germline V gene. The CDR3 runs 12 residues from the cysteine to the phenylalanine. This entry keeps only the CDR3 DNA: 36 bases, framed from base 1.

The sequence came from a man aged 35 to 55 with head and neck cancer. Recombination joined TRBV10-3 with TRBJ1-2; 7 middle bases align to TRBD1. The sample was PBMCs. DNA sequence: TGTGCCATCAACCAAGGGGGCAGTGGCTACACCTTC. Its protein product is CAINQGGSGYTF.